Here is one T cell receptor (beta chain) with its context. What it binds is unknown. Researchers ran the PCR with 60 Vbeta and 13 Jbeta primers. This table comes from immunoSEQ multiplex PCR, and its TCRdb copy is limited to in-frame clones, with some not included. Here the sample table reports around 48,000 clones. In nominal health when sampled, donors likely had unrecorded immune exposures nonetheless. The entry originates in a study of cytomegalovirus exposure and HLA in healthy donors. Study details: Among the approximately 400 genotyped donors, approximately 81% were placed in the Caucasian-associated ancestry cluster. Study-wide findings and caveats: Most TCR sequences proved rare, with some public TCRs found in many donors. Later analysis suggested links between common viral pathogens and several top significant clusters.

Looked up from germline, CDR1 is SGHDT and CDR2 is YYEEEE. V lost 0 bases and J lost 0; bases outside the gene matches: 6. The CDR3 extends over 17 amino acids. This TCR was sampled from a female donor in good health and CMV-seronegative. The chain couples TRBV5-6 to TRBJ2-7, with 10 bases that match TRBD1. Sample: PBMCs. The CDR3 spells CASSLVRQGASSYEQYF. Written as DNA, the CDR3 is TGTGCCAGCAGCTTGGTTCGACAGGGGGCTAGCTCCTACGAGCAGTACTTC.